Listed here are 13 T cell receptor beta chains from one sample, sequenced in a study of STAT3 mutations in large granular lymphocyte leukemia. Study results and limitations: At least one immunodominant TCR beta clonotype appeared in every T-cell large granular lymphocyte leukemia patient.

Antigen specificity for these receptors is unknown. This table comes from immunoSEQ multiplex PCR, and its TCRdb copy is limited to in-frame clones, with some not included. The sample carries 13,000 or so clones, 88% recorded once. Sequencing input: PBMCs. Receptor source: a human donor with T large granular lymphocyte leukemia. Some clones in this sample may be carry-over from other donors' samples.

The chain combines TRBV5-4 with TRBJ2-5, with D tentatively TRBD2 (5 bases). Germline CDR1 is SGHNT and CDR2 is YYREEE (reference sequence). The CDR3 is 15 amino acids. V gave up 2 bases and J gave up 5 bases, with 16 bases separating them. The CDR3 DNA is TGTGCCAGCAGCTTAGCGGCAAGACCGGGGGAGACCCAGTACTTC. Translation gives CASSLAARPGETQYF.

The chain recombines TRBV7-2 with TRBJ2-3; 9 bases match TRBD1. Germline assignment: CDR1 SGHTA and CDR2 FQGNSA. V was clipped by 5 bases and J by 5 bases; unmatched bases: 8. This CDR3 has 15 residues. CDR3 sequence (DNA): TGTGCCAGCAGCGCCGCCGGGACAGGGTTAGATACGCAGTATTTT. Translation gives CASSAAGTGLDTQYF. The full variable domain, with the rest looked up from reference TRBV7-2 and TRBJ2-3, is GAGVSQSPSNKVTEKGKDVELRCDPISGHTALYWYRQSLGQGLEFLIYFQGNSAPDKSGLPSDRFSAERTGGSVSTLTIQRTQQEDSAVYLCASSAAGTGLDTQYFGPGTRLTVL.

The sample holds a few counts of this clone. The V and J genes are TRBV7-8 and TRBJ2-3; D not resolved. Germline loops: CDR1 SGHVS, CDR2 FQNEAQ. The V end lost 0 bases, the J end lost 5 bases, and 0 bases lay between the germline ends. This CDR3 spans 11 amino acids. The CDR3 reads CASSLADTQYF. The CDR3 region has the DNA TGTGCCAGCAGCTTAGCAGATACGCAGTATTTT.

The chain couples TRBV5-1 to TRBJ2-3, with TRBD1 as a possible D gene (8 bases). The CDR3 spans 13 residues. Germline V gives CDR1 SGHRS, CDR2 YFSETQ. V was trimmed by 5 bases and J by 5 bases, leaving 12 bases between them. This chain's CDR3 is CASRQGGVDTQYF. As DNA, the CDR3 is TGCGCCAGCAGACAGGGGGGGGTAGATACGCAGTATTTT. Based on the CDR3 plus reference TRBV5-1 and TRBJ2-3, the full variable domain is KAGVTQTPRYLIKTRGQQVTLSCSPISGHRSVSWYQQTPGQGLQFLFEYFSETQRNKGNFPGRFSGRQFSNSRSEMNVSTLELGDSALYLCASRQGGVDTQYFGPGTRLTVL.

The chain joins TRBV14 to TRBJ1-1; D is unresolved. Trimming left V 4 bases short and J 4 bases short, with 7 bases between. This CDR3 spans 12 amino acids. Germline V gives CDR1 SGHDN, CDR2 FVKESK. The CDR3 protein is CASSPWGTEAFF. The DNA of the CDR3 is TGTGCCAGCAGCCCTTGGGGCACTGAAGCTTTCTTT.

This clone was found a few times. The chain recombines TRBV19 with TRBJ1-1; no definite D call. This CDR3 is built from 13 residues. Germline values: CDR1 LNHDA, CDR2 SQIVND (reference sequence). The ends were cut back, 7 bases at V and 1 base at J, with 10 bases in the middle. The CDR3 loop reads CASNLGSNTEAFF. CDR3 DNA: TGTGCCAGTAACTTGGGCTCGAACACTGAAGCTTTCTTT.

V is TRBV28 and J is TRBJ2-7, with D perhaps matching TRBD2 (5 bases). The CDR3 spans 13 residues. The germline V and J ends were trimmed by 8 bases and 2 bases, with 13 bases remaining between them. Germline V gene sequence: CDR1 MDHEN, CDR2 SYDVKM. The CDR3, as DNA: TGTGCCAGCCAAGTCGGGATAACCTACGAGCAGTACTTC. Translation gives CASQVGITYEQYF.

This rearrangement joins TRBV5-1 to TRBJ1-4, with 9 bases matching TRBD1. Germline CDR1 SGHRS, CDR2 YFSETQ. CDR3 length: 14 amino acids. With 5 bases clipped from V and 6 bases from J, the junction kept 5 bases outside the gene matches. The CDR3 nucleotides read TGCGCCAGCAGGGCCGGACAGGGGCATGAAAAACTGTTTTTT. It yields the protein CASRAGQGHEKLFF.

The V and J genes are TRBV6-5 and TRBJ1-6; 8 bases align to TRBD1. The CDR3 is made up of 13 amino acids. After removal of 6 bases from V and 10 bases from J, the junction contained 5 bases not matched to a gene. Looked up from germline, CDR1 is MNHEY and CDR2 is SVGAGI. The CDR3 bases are TGTGCCAGCAGCGGACAGGGCTCCTCACCCCTCCACTTT. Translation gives CASSGQGSSPLHF.

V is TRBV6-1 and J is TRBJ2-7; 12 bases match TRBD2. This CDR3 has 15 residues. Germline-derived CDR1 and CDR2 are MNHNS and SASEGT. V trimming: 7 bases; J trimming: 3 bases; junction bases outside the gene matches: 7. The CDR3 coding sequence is TGTGCCAGCACTGAGGGGACTAGCGGGTACTACGAGCAGTACTTC. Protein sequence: CASTEGTSGYYEQYF.

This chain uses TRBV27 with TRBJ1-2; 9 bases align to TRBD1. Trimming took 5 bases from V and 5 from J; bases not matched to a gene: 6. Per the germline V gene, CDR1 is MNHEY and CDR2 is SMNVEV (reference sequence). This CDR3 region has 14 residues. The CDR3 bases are TGTGCCAGCAGTCAGGGACAGGGAATTTATGGCTACACCTTC. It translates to CASSQGQGIYGYTF.

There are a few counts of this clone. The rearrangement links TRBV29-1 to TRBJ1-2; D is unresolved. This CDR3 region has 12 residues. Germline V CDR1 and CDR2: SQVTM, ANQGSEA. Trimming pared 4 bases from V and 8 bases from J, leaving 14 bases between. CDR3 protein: CSVGVGVPGYTF. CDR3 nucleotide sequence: TGCAGCGTTGGGGTCGGGGTCCCCGGCTACACCTTC.

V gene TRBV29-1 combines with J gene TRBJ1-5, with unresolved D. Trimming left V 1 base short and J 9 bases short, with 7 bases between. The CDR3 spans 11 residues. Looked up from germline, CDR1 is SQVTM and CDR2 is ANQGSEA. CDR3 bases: TGCAGCGTTGAAGTCGGCGGGCCCCAGCATTTT. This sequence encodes CSVEVGGPQHF.